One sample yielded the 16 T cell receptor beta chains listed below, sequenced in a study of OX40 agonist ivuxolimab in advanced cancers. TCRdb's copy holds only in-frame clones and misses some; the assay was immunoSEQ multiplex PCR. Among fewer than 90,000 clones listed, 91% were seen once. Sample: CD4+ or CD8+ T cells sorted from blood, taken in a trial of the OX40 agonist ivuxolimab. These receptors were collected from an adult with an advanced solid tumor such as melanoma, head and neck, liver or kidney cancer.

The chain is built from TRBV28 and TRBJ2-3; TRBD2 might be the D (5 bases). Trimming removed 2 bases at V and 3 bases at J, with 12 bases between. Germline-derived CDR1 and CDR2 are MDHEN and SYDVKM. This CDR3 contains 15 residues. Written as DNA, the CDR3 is TGTGCCAGCAGTTTAATAGGGTCGGGGACAGATACGCAGTATTTT. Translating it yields CASSLIGSGTDTQYF. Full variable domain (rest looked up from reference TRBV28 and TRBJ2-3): DVKVTQSSRYLVKRTGEKVFLECVQDMDHENMFWYRQDPGLGLRLIYFSYDVKMKEKGDIPEGYSVSREKKERFSLILESASTNQTSMYLCASSLIGSGTDTQYFGPGTRLTVL.

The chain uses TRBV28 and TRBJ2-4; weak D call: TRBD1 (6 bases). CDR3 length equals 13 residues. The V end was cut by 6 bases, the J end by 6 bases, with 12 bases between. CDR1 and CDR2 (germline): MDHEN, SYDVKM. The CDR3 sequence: CASRQGTPNIQYF. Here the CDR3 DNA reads TGTGCCAGCAGACAGGGTACACCAAACATTCAGTACTTC.

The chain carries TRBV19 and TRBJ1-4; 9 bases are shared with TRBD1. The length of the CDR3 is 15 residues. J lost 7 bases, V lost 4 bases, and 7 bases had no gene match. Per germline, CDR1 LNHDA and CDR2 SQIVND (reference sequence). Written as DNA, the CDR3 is TGTGCCAGTAGTACCCTCCTGACAGGGGGTGAAAAACTGTTTTTT. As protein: CASSTLLTGGEKLFF.

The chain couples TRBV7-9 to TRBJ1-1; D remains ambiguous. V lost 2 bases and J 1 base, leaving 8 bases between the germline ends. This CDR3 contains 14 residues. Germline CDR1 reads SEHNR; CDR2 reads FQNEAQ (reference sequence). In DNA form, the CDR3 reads TGTGCCAGCAGCTTAACAACACCGAACACTGAAGCTTTCTTT. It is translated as CASSLTTPNTEAFF.

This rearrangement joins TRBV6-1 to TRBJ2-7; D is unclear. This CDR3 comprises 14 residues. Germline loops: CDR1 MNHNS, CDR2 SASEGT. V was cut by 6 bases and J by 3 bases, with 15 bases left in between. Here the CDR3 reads CASSRAHPNYEQYF. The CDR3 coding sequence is TGTGCCAGCAGCCGAGCCCACCCGAACTACGAGCAGTACTTC.

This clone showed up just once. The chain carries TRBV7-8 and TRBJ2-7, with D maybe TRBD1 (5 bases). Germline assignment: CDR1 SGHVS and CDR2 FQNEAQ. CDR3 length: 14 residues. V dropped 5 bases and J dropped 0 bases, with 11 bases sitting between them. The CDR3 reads CASSRMTASYEQYF. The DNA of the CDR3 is TGTGCCAGCAGCCGCATGACAGCCTCCTACGAGCAGTACTTC.

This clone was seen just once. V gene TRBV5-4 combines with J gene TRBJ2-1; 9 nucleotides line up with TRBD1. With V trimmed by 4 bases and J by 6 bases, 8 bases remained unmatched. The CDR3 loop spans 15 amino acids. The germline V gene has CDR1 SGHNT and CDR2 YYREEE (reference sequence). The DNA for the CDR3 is TGTGCCAGCAGCCCCGGGACAGGGACCTTCAATGAGCAGTTCTTC. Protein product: CASSPGTGTFNEQFF.

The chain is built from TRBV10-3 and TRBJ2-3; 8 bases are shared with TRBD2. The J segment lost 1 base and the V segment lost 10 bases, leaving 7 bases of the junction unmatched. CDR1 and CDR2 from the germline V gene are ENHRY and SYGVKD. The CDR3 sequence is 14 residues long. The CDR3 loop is CATGELAGTDTQYF. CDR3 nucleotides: TGTGCCACCGGAGAACTAGCGGGCACAGATACGCAGTATTTT.

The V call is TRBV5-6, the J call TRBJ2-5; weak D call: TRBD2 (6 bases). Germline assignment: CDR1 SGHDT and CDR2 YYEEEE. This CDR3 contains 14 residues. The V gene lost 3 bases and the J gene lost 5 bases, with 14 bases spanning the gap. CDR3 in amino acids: CASSWGDRAETQYF. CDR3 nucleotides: TGTGCCAGCAGCTGGGGGGACCGTGCGGAGACCCAGTACTTC. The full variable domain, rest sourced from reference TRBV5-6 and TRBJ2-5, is DAGVTQSPTHLIKTRGQQVTLRCSPKSGHDTVSWYQQALGQGPQFIFQYYEEEERQRGNFPDRFSGHQFPNYSSELNVNALLLGDSALYLCASSWGDRAETQYFGPGTRLLVL.

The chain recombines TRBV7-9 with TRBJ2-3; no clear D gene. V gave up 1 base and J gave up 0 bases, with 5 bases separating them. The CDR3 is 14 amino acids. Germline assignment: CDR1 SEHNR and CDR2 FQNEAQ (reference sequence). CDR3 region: CASSLGHSTDTQYF. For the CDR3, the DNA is TGTGCCAGCAGCTTAGGCCACAGCACAGATACGCAGTATTTT.

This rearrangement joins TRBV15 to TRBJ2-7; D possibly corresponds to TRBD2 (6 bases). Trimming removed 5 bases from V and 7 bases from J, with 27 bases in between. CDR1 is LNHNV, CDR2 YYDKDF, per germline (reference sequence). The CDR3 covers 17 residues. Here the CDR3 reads CATSPGGTKVSEREQYF. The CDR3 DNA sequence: TGTGCCACCAGCCCTGGGGGGACGAAAGTAAGCGAACGAGAGCAGTACTTC.

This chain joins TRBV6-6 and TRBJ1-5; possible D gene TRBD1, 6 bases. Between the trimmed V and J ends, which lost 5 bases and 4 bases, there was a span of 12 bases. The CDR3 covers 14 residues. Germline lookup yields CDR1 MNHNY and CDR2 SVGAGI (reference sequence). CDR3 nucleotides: TGTGCCAGCAGTCCGGGACAATCTAATCAGCCCCAGCATTTT. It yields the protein CASSPGQSNQPQHF.

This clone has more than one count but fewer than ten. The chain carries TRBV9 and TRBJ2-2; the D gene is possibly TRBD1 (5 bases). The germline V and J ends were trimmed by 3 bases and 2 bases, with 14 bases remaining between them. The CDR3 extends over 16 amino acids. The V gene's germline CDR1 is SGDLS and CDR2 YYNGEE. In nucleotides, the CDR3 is TGTGCCAGCAGCGATCCGAGACAGAGTAACACCGGGGAGCTGTTTTTT. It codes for CASSDPRQSNTGELFF.

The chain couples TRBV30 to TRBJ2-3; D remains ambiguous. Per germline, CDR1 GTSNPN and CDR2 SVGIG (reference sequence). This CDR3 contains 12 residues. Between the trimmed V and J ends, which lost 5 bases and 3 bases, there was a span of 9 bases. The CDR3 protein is CAWGFGTDTQYF. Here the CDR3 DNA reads TGTGCCTGGGGGTTCGGGACAGATACGCAGTATTTT.

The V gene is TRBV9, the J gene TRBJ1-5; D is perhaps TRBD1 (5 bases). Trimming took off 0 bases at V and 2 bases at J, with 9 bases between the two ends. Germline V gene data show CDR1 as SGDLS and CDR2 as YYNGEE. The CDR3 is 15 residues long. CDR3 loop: CASSVAGTGNQPQHF. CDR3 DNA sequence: TGTGCCAGCAGCGTAGCAGGGACGGGCAATCAGCCCCAGCATTTT.

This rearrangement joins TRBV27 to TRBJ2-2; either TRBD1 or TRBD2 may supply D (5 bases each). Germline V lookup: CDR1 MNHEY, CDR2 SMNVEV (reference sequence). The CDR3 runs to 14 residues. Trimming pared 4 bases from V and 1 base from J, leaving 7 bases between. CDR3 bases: TGTGCCAGCAGTTGGGGACGGAACACCGGGGAGCTGTTTTTT. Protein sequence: CASSWGRNTGELFF.